Included here is one T cell receptor (beta chain) sequence, with context. Its antigen is unidentified. The sample comes from a study of cytomegalovirus exposure and HLA in healthy donors. The repertoire was sequenced with immunoSEQ multiplex PCR; TCRdb's copy has only in-frame clones and lacks some. Of around 300,000 clones detected, 80% to 90% appear once; the ten largest clones hold less than 1.2%. The study, taken as a whole, reports: Researchers counted around 160 TCR beta chains as cytomegalovirus-associated. Specific recognition of CMV antigens was confirmed in vitro for a few chains (all CMV-associated).

This CDR3 is 13 amino acids long. V was pared by 3 bases and J by 2 bases, with 7 bases between. Germline V CDR1 and CDR2: SGHTA, FQGTGA. Sequencing was carried out using PBMCs. The genes are TRBV7-3 and TRBJ2-5; no clear D. The clonotype originates from a young woman in good health and CMV-seronegative. The chain's CDR3 is CASSFYRQETQYF. The CDR3 DNA follows: TGTGCCAGCAGCTTTTACCGGCAAGAGACCCAGTACTTC.